This T cell receptor (beta chain) was captured in a study of OX40 agonist ivuxolimab in advanced cancers. Here immunoSEQ multiplex PCR was the method, and the copy in TCRdb shows in-frame clones only, minus some. The sample contains more than 50,000 clones, roughly 89% of which appear only once. Germline V CDR1 and CDR2: SGHRS, YFSETQ. The CDR3 has 14 residues. Trimming took 2 bases from V and 5 from J; bases not matched to a gene: 5. The sequences come from CD4+ or CD8+ T cells sorted from blood, collected in a trial of the OX40 agonist ivuxolimab. The receptor's source is an adult with an advanced solid tumor such as melanoma, head and neck, liver or kidney cancer. The chain recombines TRBV5-1 with TRBJ2-5, with 8 bases identical to TRBD2. The CDR3 region is CASSFAGGDETQYF. The CDR3 bases are TGCGCCAGCAGCTTTGCGGGGGGCGATGAGACCCAGTACTTC.